Included here is one T cell receptor beta chain sequence, with context. This sample was taken from a study of regulatory T cells in long-lasting Graves disease. Through Arm-PCR of CDR3 regions and iRepertoire HTBI primers, TCR beta libraries were built. TCRdb redid the calling of the multiplex PCR reads with MiXCR, one entry per CDR3 protein. The top ten clones hold 17% of a sample with roughly 420,000 distinct CDR3 sequences, around 13% of them seen once. Time point defined: newly diagnosed GD, antithyroid drugs for less than 3 months. PBMCs provided the RNA from which the TCR library was made. Trimming left V 0 bases short and J 3 bases short, with 11 bases between. The CDR3 has 15 amino acids. Germline lookup yields CDR1 SGHTS and CDR2 YDEGEE. This same sample was also part of a study on T cells in Graves' hyperthyroidism and ophthalmopathy.

This chain uses TRBV5-8 with TRBJ2-3; D is perhaps TRBD1 (5 bases). The TCR sequence derives from a woman aged 50 to 65 with Graves disease. The sequenced sample was peripheral blood mononuclear cells (PBMCs), obtained at new diagnosis, from a patient treated with antithyroid drugs. The CDR3 is CASSLVAGKTDTQYF. The CDR3 DNA reads as TGTGCCAGCAGCTTGGTTGCAGGGAAGACAGATACGCAGTATTTT.